This T cell receptor (beta chain) was recorded in a study of OX40 agonist ivuxolimab in advanced cancers. This clone was counted once. Germline assignment: CDR1 GTSNPN and CDR2 SVGIG (reference sequence). The CDR3 totals 14 residues. V was shortened by 2 bases and J by 7 bases, with 15 bases between the two germline ends. Data came from immunoSEQ multiplex PCR; TCRdb stores just in-frame clones and leaves some out. The table records some 41,000 clones, roughly 84% of them present only once. V usage is TRBV30 and J usage is TRBJ1-5; perhaps TRBD1 as D (6 bases). The TCR was taken from an adult with an advanced solid tumor such as melanoma, head and neck, liver or kidney cancer. This specimen was CD4+ or CD8+ T cells sorted from blood, taken in a trial of the OX40 agonist ivuxolimab. The CDR3 protein is CAWSYPGHRQPQHF. The CDR3 nucleotides read TGTGCCTGGAGTTACCCGGGACACAGGCAGCCCCAGCATTTT.